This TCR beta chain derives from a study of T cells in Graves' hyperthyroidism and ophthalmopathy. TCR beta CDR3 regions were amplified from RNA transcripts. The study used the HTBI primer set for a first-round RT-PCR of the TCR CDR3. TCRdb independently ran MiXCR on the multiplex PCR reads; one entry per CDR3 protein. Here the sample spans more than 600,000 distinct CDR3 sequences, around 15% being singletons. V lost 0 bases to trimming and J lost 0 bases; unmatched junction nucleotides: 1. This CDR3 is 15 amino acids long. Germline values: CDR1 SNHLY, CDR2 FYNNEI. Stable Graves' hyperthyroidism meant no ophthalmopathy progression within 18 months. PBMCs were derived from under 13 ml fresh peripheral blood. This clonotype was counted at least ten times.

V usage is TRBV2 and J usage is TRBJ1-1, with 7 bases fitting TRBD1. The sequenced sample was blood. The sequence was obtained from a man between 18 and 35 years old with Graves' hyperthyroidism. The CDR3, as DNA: TGTGCCAGCAGTGAAGCGACAGGGTTGAACACTGAAGCTTTCTTT. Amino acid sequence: CASSEATGLNTEAFF.